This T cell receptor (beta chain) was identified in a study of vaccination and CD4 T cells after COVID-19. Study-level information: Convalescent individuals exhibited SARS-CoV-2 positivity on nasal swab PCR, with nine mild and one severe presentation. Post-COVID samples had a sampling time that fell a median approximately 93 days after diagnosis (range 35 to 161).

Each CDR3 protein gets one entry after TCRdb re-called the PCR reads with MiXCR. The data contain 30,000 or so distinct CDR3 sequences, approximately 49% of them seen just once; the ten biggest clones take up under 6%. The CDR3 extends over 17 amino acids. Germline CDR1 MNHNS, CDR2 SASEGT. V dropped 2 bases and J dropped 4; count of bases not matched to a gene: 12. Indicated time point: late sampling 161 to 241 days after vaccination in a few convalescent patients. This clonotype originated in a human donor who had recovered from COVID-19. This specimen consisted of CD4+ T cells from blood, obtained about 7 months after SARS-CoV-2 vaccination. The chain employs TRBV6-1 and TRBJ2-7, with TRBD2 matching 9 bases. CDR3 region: CASSERASGMYFYEQYF. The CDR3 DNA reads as TGTGCCAGCAGTGAAAGGGCTAGCGGGATGTATTTTTACGAGCAGTACTTC.